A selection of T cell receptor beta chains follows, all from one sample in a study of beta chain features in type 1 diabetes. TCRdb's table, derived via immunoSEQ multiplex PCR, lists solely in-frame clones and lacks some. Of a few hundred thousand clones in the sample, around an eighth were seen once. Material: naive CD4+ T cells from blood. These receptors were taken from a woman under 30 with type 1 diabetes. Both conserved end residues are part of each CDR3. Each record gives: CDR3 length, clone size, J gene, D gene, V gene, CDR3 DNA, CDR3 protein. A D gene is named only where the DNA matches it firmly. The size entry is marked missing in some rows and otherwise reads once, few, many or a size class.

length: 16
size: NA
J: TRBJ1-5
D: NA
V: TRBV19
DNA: TGTGCCAGTAGTATGAGGGAGGGGAATAGCAATCAGCCCCAGCATTTT
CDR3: CASSMREGNSNQPQHF

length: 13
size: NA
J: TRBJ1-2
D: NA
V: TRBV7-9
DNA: TGTGCCAGCAGCTTAGGGGAGGCAGGCGGCTACACCTTC
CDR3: CASSLGEAGGYTF

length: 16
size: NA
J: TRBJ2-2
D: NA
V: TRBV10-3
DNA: TGTGCCATCAGTGCTCTTCAACAGGGGGGGGCCGGGGAGCTGTTTTTT
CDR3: CAISALQQGGAGELFF

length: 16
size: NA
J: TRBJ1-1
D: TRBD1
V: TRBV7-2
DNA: TGTGCCAGCAGCCCGCGACAGGGTTCGTTGGACACTGAAGCTTTCTTT
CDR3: CASSPRQGSLDTEAFF

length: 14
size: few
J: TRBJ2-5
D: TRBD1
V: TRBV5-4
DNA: TGTGCCAGCAGCTCCCAGACAGGGGGCTTGGGCCAGTACTTC
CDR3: CASSSQTGGLGQYF

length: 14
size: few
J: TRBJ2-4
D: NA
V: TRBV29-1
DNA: TGCAGCGCAAGCGGACGTTTAGCCAAAAACATTCAGTACTTC
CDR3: CSASGRLAKNIQYF

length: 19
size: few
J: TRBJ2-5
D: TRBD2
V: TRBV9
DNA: TGTGCCAGCAGCGTGGGACTAGCGGGGGGCACAACGTACCAAGAGACCCAGTACTTC
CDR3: CASSVGLAGGTTYQETQYF

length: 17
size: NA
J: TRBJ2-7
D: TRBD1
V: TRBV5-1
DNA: TGCGCCAGCAGCTTGACGACAGGGGGAGTTTTGGTCTACGAGCAGTACTTC
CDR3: CASSLTTGGVLVYEQYF

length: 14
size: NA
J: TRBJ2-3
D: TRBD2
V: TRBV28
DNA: TGTGCCAGCAGTTTTGCCGGGAGGGCAGATACGCAGTATTTT
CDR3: CASSFAGRADTQYF

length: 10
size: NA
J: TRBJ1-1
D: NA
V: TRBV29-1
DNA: TGCAGCGTCCTCAGTGTTGAAGCTTTCTTT
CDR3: CSVLSVEAFF

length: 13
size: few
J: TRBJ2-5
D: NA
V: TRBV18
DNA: TGTGCCAGCTCACCACGACACGGAGAGACCCAGTACTTC
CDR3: CASSPRHGETQYF

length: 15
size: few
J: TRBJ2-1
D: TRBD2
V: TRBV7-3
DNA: TGTGCCAGCAGCTCTGGACTAGCCTTCTACAATGAGCAGTTCTTC
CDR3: CASSSGLAFYNEQFF

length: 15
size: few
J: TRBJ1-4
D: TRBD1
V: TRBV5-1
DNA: TGCGCCAGCAGCTCGGGGACAGGGGGAGATGAAAAACTGTTTTTT
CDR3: CASSSGTGGDEKLFF

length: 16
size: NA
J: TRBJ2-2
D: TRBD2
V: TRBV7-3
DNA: TGTGCCAGCAGCTCTAACGGGGTAGCGGGAGCCGGGGAGCTGTTTTTT
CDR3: CASSSNGVAGAGELFF

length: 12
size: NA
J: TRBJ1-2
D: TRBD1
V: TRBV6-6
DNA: TGTGCCACCAATTACAGGGGAAGTGGCTACACCTTC
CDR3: CATNYRGSGYTF

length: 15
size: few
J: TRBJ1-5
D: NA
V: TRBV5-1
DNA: TGCGCCAGCAGCCCCTGGGGCAGTCGTGACCAGCCCCAGCATTTT
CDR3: CASSPWGSRDQPQHF

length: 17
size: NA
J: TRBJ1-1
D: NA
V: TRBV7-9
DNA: TGTGCCAGCAGCTTCGGCCGGGACACCTTGCTGAACACTGAAGCTTTCTTT
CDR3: CASSFGRDTLLNTEAFF

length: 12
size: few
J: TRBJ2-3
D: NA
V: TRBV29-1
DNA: TGCAGCGCCGGACAGAGTTCAGATACGCAGTATTTT
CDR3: CSAGQSSDTQYF

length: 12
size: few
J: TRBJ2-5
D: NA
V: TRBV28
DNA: TGTGCCAGCACCCTGGGGGCCGGGGAGCAGTACTTC
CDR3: CASTLGAGEQYF

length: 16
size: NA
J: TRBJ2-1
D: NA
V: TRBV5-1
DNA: TGCGCCAGCAGCTTACCCTCCCTCGTCCGTCGGGATGAGCAGTTCTTC
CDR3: CASSLPSLVRRDEQFF

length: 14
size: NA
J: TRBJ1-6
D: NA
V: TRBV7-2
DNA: TGTGCCAGCAGCCCGCGACAGGACGTCTCACCCCTCCACTTT
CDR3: CASSPRQDVSPLHF

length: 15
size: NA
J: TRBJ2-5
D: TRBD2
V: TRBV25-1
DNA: TGTGCCAGCAGTCTACTAGCGGGGAAACAAGAGACCCAGTACTTC
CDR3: CASSLLAGKQETQYF

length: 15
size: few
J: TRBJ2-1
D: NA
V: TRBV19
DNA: TGTGCCAGTAGTATGGTCCGAGGATCCTACAATGAGCAGTTCTTC
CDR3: CASSMVRGSYNEQFF

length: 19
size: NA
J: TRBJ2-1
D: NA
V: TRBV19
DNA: TGTGCCAGTAGTATTCAGAGGGGGCGGGGAGGTTACCGCTACAATGAGCAGTTCTTC
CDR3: CASSIQRGRGGYRYNEQFF

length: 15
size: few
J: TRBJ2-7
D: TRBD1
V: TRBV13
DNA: TGTGCCAGCAGCAATTGGCGGGACAGGGTCTACGAGCAGTACTTC
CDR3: CASSNWRDRVYEQYF

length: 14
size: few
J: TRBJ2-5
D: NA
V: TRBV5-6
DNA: TGTGCCAGCAGCTTGCATAACTTCGAAGAGACCCAGTACTTC
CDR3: CASSLHNFEETQYF

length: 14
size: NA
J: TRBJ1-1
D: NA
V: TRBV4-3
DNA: TGCGCCAGCAGCCGAACATCGGGGGACACTGAAGCTTTCTTT
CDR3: CASSRTSGDTEAFF

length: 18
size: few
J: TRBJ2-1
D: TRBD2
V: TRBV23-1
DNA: TGCGCCAGCAGTCTATCACCACACAGCGGGGATTTCTACAATGAGCAGTTCTTC
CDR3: CASSLSPHSGDFYNEQFF

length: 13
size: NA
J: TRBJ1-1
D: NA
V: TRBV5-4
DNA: TGTGCCAGCAGCACAGACGGGAACACTGAAGCTTTCTTT
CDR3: CASSTDGNTEAFF

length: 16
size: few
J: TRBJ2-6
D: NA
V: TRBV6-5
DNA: TGTGCCAGCAGTTACTTCACAGGCTCTGGGGCCAACGTCCTGACTTTC
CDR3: CASSYFTGSGANVLTF

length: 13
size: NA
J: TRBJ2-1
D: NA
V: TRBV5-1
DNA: TGCGCCAGCAGCTTCGAGGTAAACAATGAGCAGTTCTTC
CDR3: CASSFEVNNEQFF

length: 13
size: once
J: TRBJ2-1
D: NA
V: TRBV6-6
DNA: TGTGCCAGCGATAGCGGATCTTACAATGAGCAGTTCTTC
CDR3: CASDSGSYNEQFF

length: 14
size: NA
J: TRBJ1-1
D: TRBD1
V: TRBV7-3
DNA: TGTGCCAGCAGCTCCACAGGGGGCGCCACTGAAGCTTTCTTT
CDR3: CASSSTGGATEAFF

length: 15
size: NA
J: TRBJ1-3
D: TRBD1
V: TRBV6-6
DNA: TGTGCCAGCATCACTAACAGGGGGGTCGGAAACACCATATATTTT
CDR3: CASITNRGVGNTIYF

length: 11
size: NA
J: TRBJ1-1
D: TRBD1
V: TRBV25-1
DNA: TGTGCCAGCAGTTATCCAGGGGGAGCTTTCTTT
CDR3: CASSYPGGAFF

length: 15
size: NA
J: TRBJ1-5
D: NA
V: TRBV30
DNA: TGTGCCTGGGGCGGGGGAGTCAATAGCAATCAGCCCCAGCATTTT
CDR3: CAWGGGVNSNQPQHF

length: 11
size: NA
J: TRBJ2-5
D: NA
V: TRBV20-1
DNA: TGCAGTGCCGGAGTGTTGGAGACCCAGTACTTC
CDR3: CSAGVLETQYF

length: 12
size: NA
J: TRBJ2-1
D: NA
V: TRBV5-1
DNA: TGCGCCAGCAGCTTGGTCGGCGGGGACGAGTTCTTC
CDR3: CASSLVGGDEFF

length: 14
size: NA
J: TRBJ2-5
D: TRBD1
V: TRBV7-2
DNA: TGTGCCAGCAGCTTAGGGGGACAGTCTAGTAAATCGTACTTC
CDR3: CASSLGGQSSKSYF

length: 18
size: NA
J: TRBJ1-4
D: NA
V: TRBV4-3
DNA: TGCGCCAGCAGCCAAGATCTTCCTGTATTCGCAACTAATGAAAAACTGTTTTTT
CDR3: CASSQDLPVFATNEKLFF

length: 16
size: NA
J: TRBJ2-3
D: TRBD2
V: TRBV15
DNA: TGTGCCACCAGCAGAGTTTTGGGACTAGCGGCAGATACGCAGTATTTT
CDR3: CATSRVLGLAADTQYF

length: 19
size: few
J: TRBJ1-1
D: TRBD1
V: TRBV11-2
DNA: TGTGCCAGCAGCTTCTTGCCGGGACAGGACATACCTAAGAACACTGAAGCTTTCTTT
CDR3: CASSFLPGQDIPKNTEAFF

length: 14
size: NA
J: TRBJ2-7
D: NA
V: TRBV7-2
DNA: TGTGCCAGCAGGGGGACATCATATTCGTACGAGCAGTACTTC
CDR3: CASRGTSYSYEQYF

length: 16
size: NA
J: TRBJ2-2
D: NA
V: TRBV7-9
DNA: TGTGCCAGCAGCACCGGCGGGACAGTGGACACCGGGGAGCTGTTTTTT
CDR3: CASSTGGTVDTGELFF

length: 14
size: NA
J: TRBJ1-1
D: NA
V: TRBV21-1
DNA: TGTGCCAGCAGCAAGCACTGCCCCTCTGTTGGAGCTTTCTTT
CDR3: CASSKHCPSVGAFF

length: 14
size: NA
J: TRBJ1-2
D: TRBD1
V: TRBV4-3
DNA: TGCGCCAGCAGCCAAGTGACAGGGGACTATGGCTACACCTTC
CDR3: CASSQVTGDYGYTF

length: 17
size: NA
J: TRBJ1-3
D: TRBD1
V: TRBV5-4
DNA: TGTGCCAGCAGCTCGTTTAAGACAGGGACCTCTGGAAACACCATATATTTT
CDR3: CASSSFKTGTSGNTIYF

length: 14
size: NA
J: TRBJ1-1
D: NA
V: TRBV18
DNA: TGTGCCAGCTCACCTGAGTGGGGGGGTACTGAAGCTTTCTTT
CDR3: CASSPEWGGTEAFF

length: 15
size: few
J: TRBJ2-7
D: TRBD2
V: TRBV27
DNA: TGTGCCAGCAGTTTCGGGGGTAGCGGGAAGGGCGAGCAGTACTTC
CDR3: CASSFGGSGKGEQYF

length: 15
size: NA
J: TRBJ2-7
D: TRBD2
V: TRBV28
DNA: TGTGCCAGCAGTGCCCAGACAGCGGGACTCTACGAGCAGTACTTC
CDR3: CASSAQTAGLYEQYF

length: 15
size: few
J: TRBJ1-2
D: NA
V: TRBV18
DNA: TGTGCCAGCTCACCTTTGCCCAGGGCCAACTATGGCTACACCTTC
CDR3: CASSPLPRANYGYTF

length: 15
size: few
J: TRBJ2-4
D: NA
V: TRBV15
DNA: TGTGCCACCAGCAAGGAGAATTCAGCCAAAAACATTCAGTACTTC
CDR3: CATSKENSAKNIQYF